This T cell receptor (beta chain) emerged from a study of blood T cell repertoires in COVID-19. About the research overall: Some COVID-19 samples were acute and others convalescent; all came from the United States, Italy and Spain. The analysed material was cDNA or gDNA that came from T cells, B-cell-depleted T cells, or PBMCs.

The V gene lost 7 bases and the J gene lost 3 bases, with 13 bases spanning the gap. Germline V gene sequence: CDR1 MNHNY, CDR2 SVGAGI (reference sequence). The CDR3 sequence is 13 residues long. Under the authors' procedure: Amplification from reference gene primers served as the basis for estimated nucleated cell counts. Repertoires were generated with immunoSEQ multiplex PCR, while TCRdb's copy carries only in-frame clones and drops some. The V and J calls and the clone size are those of that table, but D and trimming were determined from the DNA. This sample yields approximately 300,000 clones, of which more than 80% are seen a single time; roughly 6.7% belongs to the top ten.

The genes are TRBV6-6 and TRBJ2-7; D is unclear. The receptor was isolated from a man aged 18 to 30 who had recovered from COVID-19. Input material: peripheral blood. The chain's CDR3 is CASTTEQYYEQYF. CDR3 nucleotides: TGTGCCAGCACAACGGAACAGTACTACGAGCAGTACTTC.